This is a list of T cell receptor beta chains from one sample in a study of radiotherapy plus CTLA-4 blockade in lung cancer. Method: immunoSEQ multiplex PCR; TCRdb's copy keeps in-frame clones and lacks some. This sample has 62,000 or so clones, with roughly 85% found just once. Source: peripheral blood, taken from a patient treated with radiotherapy plus ipilimumab. These receptors were collected from a human donor with non-small cell lung cancer who had a complete response to radiotherapy plus ipilimumab. Each CDR3 is given with its conserved first and last residue. A D gene is named only where the DNA matches it firmly. Part of the rows lack a size; the others show once, few, many or a class for expanded clones.

cdr3_aa v_call clone_size d_call j_call cdr3_length
CASSQQVQRTEGYTF TRBV4-3 few NA TRBJ1-2 15
CASSRDRATGELFF TRBV9 NA TRBD1 TRBJ2-2 14
CSVEQGEGQPQHF TRBV29-1 once TRBD1 TRBJ1-5 13
CASGSGSSGNTIYF TRBV2 NA NA TRBJ1-3 14
CASSIDSGTQYF TRBV19 NA NA TRBJ2-3 12
CASSLIEVGDTQYF TRBV11-3 NA NA TRBJ2-3 14
CASSVVRNTEAFF TRBV2 NA NA TRBJ1-1 13
CASSPRTGYEAFF TRBV11-3 NA TRBD1 TRBJ1-1 13
CASSLAGINEKLFF TRBV5-1 NA NA TRBJ1-4 14
CASSRDSTSGNTIYF TRBV5-1 NA NA TRBJ1-3 15
CASSLARAAGKNTEAFF TRBV11-2 NA NA TRBJ1-1 17
CASNRLAGGTETQYF TRBV7-2 NA TRBD2 TRBJ2-5 15
CASTDLGTTMSVDEQFF TRBV7-9 NA TRBD2 TRBJ2-1 17
CASSESGTSGIYEQFF TRBV25-1 once TRBD2 TRBJ2-1 16
CASSPQLGAWETQYF TRBV18 NA NA TRBJ2-5 15
CAWSAGPQPQHF TRBV30 NA NA TRBJ1-5 12
CASSQGGGPKNYGYTF TRBV4-3 NA NA TRBJ1-2 16
CASSRGSTEAFF TRBV4-3 few NA TRBJ1-1 12
CASSLSAQTDTQYF TRBV27 NA NA TRBJ2-3 14
CASSVQGAKNEQFF TRBV9 NA TRBD1 TRBJ2-1 14
CASSLEGNTIYF TRBV5-1 few NA TRBJ1-3 12
CASNRDNGRGQPQHF TRBV19 NA NA TRBJ1-5 15
CASSGDLRDEQFF TRBV7-9 NA NA TRBJ2-1 13
CASSLAGGHNEQFF TRBV5-1 NA TRBD2 TRBJ2-1 14
CASSLTGRNGQPQHF TRBV27 NA TRBD1 TRBJ1-5 15
CASRGRLNTEAFF TRBV6-1 once NA TRBJ1-1 13
CASSQGGTDYNEQFF TRBV4-3 NA TRBD1 TRBJ2-1 15
CASSLLGTSGYNEQFF TRBV7-2 NA TRBD2 TRBJ2-1 16
CASSSWTSWEFYEQYF TRBV7-2 NA TRBD2 TRBJ2-7 16
CASSPAGYNSPLHF TRBV18 NA NA TRBJ1-6 14
CASSSTTGVNTIYF TRBV6-5 NA TRBD1 TRBJ1-3 14
CASSPPPRLRDTDTQYF TRBV27 few NA TRBJ2-3 17
CASSVNMAGVDTGELFF TRBV9 NA TRBD2 TRBJ2-2 17
CASSRSVPGLYRTDTQYF TRBV4-3 NA NA TRBJ2-3 18
CACKTGVAHSNQPQHF TRBV30 NA TRBD1 TRBJ1-5 16
CATSRDLGLAGGEETQYF TRBV15 few TRBD2 TRBJ2-5 18
CASSLTGENEKLFF TRBV5-1 NA NA TRBJ1-4 14
CASSLVTGSETQYF TRBV11-3 NA NA TRBJ2-5 14
CAWTTSGGEFF TRBV30 NA TRBD2 TRBJ2-1 11
CASSRLGTAGELFF TRBV6-5 NA NA TRBJ2-2 14